One and the same sample provided the 24 T cell receptor beta chains below, sequenced in a study of shared clonotypes between healthy human individuals. The method was immunoSEQ multiplex PCR; TCRdb's version includes in-frame clones alone and lacks a portion of them. The sample contains around 1,000,000 clones, roughly 77% of which appear only once. Input material: memory CD4+ T cells from PBMCs. Subset meaning: CD45RA-negative fraction. Receptor source: a young man in good health. Some clones in this sample may be carry-over from other donors' samples.

The chain links TRBV2 to TRBJ2-7; TRBD2 is a possible D gene (6 bases). The CDR3 is made up of 14 amino acids. V dropped 6 bases and J dropped 6 bases, with 18 bases sitting between them. Germline CDR1 reads SNHLY; CDR2 reads FYNNEI. As DNA, the CDR3 is TGTGCCAGCAGCGTCACTAGCACCTGGGGCGAGCAGTACTTC. Protein sequence: CASSVTSTWGEQYF. The full variable domain, in which reference TRBV2 and TRBJ2-7 provide the parts outside the CDR3, is EPEVTQTPSHQVTQMGQEVILRCVPISNHLYFYWYRQILGQKVEFLVSFYNNEISEKSEIFDDQFSVERPDGSNFTLKIRSTKLEDSAMYFCASSVTSTWGEQYFGPGTRLTVT.

This clone was seen once. V gene TRBV4-3 combines with J gene TRBJ1-2; D might be TRBD1 (5 bases). The CDR3 spans 15 residues. Trimming took 0 bases from V and 4 from J, leaving 12 bases between them. The V gene's germline CDR1 is LGHNA and CDR2 YSLEER. The CDR3 bases are TGCGCCAGCAGCCAAGATCGGCCAGGGTCCTATGGCTACACCTTC. Translation: CASSQDRPGSYGYTF.

V gene TRBV5-1 combines with J gene TRBJ1-6; D call uncertain. Trimming stripped 3 bases from V and 7 bases from J, with 11 bases between. The germline CDR1 and CDR2 sequences are SGHRS and YFSETQ. The length of the CDR3 is 14 residues. CDR3 sequence (DNA): TGCGCCAGCAGCTCCGTGGAACTGAATTCACCCCTCCACTTT. Protein: CASSSVELNSPLHF.

The chain employs TRBV6-1 and TRBJ1-1; TRBD1 might be the D (5 bases). The CDR3 covers 15 residues. V was cut by 2 bases and J by 1 base, with 11 bases left in between. Germline V lookup: CDR1 MNHNS, CDR2 SASEGT. The CDR3 DNA sequence: TGTGCCAGCAGTGAACACACGACAGCGAACACTGAAGCTTTCTTT. Its translation: CASSEHTTANTEAFF.

The sample holds a few counts of this clone. This sequence joins TRBV28 and TRBJ1-1, with 10 nucleotides matching TRBD1. Losses at the gene ends were 5 bases for V and 5 bases for J; bases not matched to a gene: 8. This CDR3 is built from 15 residues. The V gene's germline CDR1 is MDHEN and CDR2 SYDVKM. CDR3 region: CASSPTGGPFTEAFF. CDR3 nucleotides: TGTGCCAGCAGTCCGACAGGGGGCCCGTTTACTGAAGCTTTCTTT. Supplemented by reference TRBV28 and TRBJ1-1, the full variable domain reads DVKVTQSSRYLVKRTGEKVFLECVQDMDHENMFWYRQDPGLGLRLIYFSYDVKMKEKGDIPEGYSVSREKKERFSLILESASTNQTSMYLCASSPTGGPFTEAFFGQGTRLTVV.

The chain joins TRBV11-2 to TRBJ2-1; D is unresolved. Germline assignment: CDR1 SGHAT and CDR2 FQNNGV. The CDR3 has 16 amino acids. The V end was cut by 4 bases, the J end by 1 base, with 14 bases between. Here the CDR3 DNA reads TGTGCCAGCAGCTCGAAGGCCGTCAATTCCTACAATGAGCAGTTCTTC. Its translation is CASSSKAVNSYNEQFF.

The V gene is TRBV2, the J gene TRBJ2-7, with 8 bases aligning to TRBD1. Trimming took 5 bases from V and 1 from J; bases not matched to a gene: 7. This CDR3 has 15 amino acids. Germline CDR1 reads SNHLY; CDR2 reads FYNNEI. DNA for the CDR3: TGTGCCAGCAGTCCTGGACAGGGCCAGTCCTACGAGCAGTACTTC. Its protein is CASSPGQGQSYEQYF.

Of note for this clone: Possible read error: a much larger clone is one base away. Other DNA sequences in the sample encode the same CDR3. CDR3 region: CSVEKGGTEAFF. The CDR3 region has the DNA TGCAGCGTTGAGAAGGGGGGAACTGAAGCTTTCTTT. This chain uses TRBV29-1 with TRBJ1-1; a weak D match, TRBD1 (6 bases). CDR1 is SQVTM and CDR2 is ANQGSEA in the germline V gene. Deletions cut 3 bases from V and 5 bases from J, with 10 bases between. The CDR3 is 12 residues long.

The gene calls are TRBV7-2 and TRBJ2-3; no reliable D call. This CDR3 is built from 13 residues. CDR1 and CDR2 from the germline V gene are SGHTA and FQGNSA. The V end lost 8 bases, the J end lost 2 bases, and 11 bases lay between the germline ends. As DNA, the CDR3 is TGTGCCAGCCTCCTAGGCATCACAGATACGCAGTATTTT. Amino acids: CASLLGITDTQYF. The variable domain in full, with the rest retrieved from reference TRBV7-2 and TRBJ2-3, is GAGVSQSPSNKVTEKGKDVELRCDPISGHTALYWYRQSLGQGLEFLIYFQGNSAPDKSGLPSDRFSAERTGGSVSTLTIQRTQQEDSAVYLCASLLGITDTQYFGPGTRLTVL.

V usage is TRBV30 and J usage is TRBJ1-1; D is possibly TRBD1 (5 bases). The germline V gene encodes CDR1 GTSNPN and CDR2 SVGIG (reference sequence). V shed 5 bases and J shed 6 bases, with 16 bases lying between them. This CDR3 region has 13 residues. The CDR3 region has the DNA TGTGCCTGGTCCCTGACAGCTGGGGCTGAAGCTTTCTTT. It specifies CAWSLTAGAEAFF.

The gene calls are TRBV5-1 and TRBJ2-2, with 7 bases matching TRBD2. The germline V gene has CDR1 SGHRS and CDR2 YFSETQ. This CDR3 is built from 15 residues. V shed 4 bases and J 5 bases; nucleotides not matched to a gene: 8. CDR3 residues: CASSPTPAGTGELFF. In DNA form, the CDR3 reads TGCGCCAGCAGCCCAACACCAGCGGGAACCGGGGAGCTGTTTTTT.

This chain connects TRBV5-1 to TRBJ2-3, with 8 bases that match TRBD2. CDR3 length: 15 amino acids. The V gene's germline CDR1 is SGHRS and CDR2 YFSETQ. With V trimmed by 6 bases and J by 4 bases, 10 bases remained unmatched. The CDR3 region is CASTLQAGAPDTQYF. Written as DNA, the CDR3 is TGCGCCAGCACCCTTCAAGCGGGAGCCCCAGATACGCAGTATTTT.

The CDR3 bases are TGTGCCAGCAGCTCCTTTAGCGGCCCAGATACGCAGTATTTT. Translating it yields CASSSFSGPDTQYF. This chain links TRBV7-2 with TRBJ2-3; a possible D gene is TRBD2 (6 bases). The CDR3 is made up of 14 amino acids. CDR1 and CDR2 (germline): SGHTA, FQGNSA. Trimming removed 4 bases from V and 4 bases from J, with 12 bases in between.

This clone came up once. The V call is TRBV2, the J call TRBJ2-5; 7 nucleotides line up with TRBD1. The CDR3 contains 14 residues. From germline, CDR1 is SNHLY and CDR2 FYNNEI. Germline trimming cut 6 bases from V and 5 bases from J; bases unmatched to any gene: 9. The CDR3 coding sequence is TGTGCCAGCAGCACCCAGGGGGTAGGGGAGACCCAGTACTTC. Residues: CASSTQGVGETQYF.

This clone was recorded only once. V gene TRBV30 combines with J gene TRBJ1-2; a weak D match, TRBD1 (6 bases). The length of the CDR3 is 12 residues. Looked up from germline, CDR1 is GTSNPN and CDR2 is SVGIG (reference sequence). As DNA, the CDR3 is TGTGCGGGGGGCCGGGTTGGCTATGGCTACACCTTC. Amino acid sequence: CAGGRVGYGYTF.

V usage is TRBV29-1 and J usage is TRBJ2-1; the D call may be TRBD1 or TRBD2 (6 bases each). Trimming shortened V by 7 bases and J by 10 bases, and 20 bases separated the two germline ends. The CDR3 sequence is 13 residues long. CDR1 and CDR2 (germline): SQVTM, ANQGSEA. The CDR3 sequence is CSARERGRREQFF. DNA for the CDR3: TGCAGCGCCCGGGAACGGGGGCGCCGAGAGCAGTTCTTC.

This chain uses TRBV4-1 with TRBJ2-7; D might be TRBD1 (5 bases). Germline CDR1 is MGHRA and CDR2 is YSYEKL. This CDR3 is built from 15 residues. Trimming removed 1 base at V and 9 bases at J, with 19 bases between. CDR3 in amino acids: CASSQGHTGSFLQYF. In DNA, the CDR3 is TGCGCCAGCAGCCAAGGTCATACAGGTTCTTTTTTGCAGTACTTC.

To note about this clone: A much more abundant neighbour one base away suggests this may be a read error. The chain recombines TRBV9 with TRBJ1-3, with unresolved D. This CDR3 comprises 14 residues. CDR1 and CDR2 (germline): SGDLS, YYNGEE. Trimming shortened V by 4 bases and J by 2 bases, and 10 bases separated the two germline ends. The CDR3 DNA sequence: TGTGCCAGCAGCCTCACTCTTGCTGGAAACACCATATATTTT. It translates to CASSLTLAGNTIYF.

V is TRBV6-6 and J is TRBJ2-7; 7 bases fit TRBD1. Per germline, CDR1 MNHNY and CDR2 SVGAGI (reference sequence). V trimming: 10 bases; J trimming: 4 bases; junction bases outside the gene matches: 4. The CDR3 is 11 amino acids. CDR3 DNA: TGTGCCACAGGACAGGCTTACGAGCAGTACTTC. As protein: CATGQAYEQYF.

The V call is TRBV4-1, the J call TRBJ2-3, with D tentatively TRBD2 (6 bases). Trimming removed 6 bases at V and 5 bases at J, with 15 bases between. The germline V gene has CDR1 MGHRA and CDR2 YSYEKL. This CDR3 is built from 14 residues. Here the CDR3 reads CASSPGGVGDTQYF. The CDR3 nucleotides are TGCGCCAGCAGTCCTGGCGGGGTAGGAGATACGCAGTATTTT.

This chain connects TRBV28 to TRBJ1-2, with D possibly being TRBD1 (5 bases). CDR1 and CDR2 from the germline V gene are MDHEN and SYDVKM. CDR3 length: 16 residues. The germline V and J ends were trimmed by 8 bases and 5 bases, with 24 bases remaining between them. The CDR3 protein is CASGTVRDSRGYGYTF. In DNA, the CDR3 is TGTGCCAGCGGAACGGTTCGGGACTCAAGGGGATATGGCTACACCTTC.

The chain uses TRBV6-1 and TRBJ2-5; TRBD2 might be the D (5 bases). There are 13 residues in the CDR3. The V end was cut by 6 bases, the J end by 2 bases, with 10 bases between. The V gene's germline CDR1 is MNHNS and CDR2 SASEGT. The CDR3 DNA reads as TGTGCCAGCAGAAGTCCGGGACAAGAGACCCAGTACTTC. Its translation: CASRSPGQETQYF.

CDR3 nucleotides: TGTGCCAGCTCACGGCAGATTACTGAAGCTTTCTTT. Translating gives CASSRQITEAFF. V usage is TRBV18 and J usage is TRBJ1-1; D remains ambiguous. CDR3 size: 12 residues. Trimming removed 4 bases from V and 5 bases from J, with 8 bases in between. Germline V CDR1 and CDR2: KGHSH, LQKENI.

The chain is built from TRBV28 and TRBJ1-2; D is undetermined. Germline loops: CDR1 MDHEN, CDR2 SYDVKM. The CDR3 runs to 11 residues. Trimming removed 6 bases at V and 4 bases at J, with 6 bases between. CDR3 in amino acids: CASRTSYGYTF. CDR3 DNA: TGTGCCAGCAGGACAAGCTATGGCTACACCTTC.